This T cell receptor (beta chain) came from a study of identical twins. Trimming cost V 4 bases and J 8 bases; bases outside gene matches: 6. The germline V gene encodes CDR1 LGHDT and CDR2 YNNKEL (reference sequence). CDR3 size: 15 residues. This clonotype was detected many times. One entry per CDR3 protein, called by TCRdb with MiXCR from the 5' RACE reads. Of some 590,000 distinct CDR3 sequences in the sample, 7.5% to 10% are singletons; the top ten hold roughly 3%. These sequences were also reported in another study, on yellow fever vaccine responses in identical twins.

The TCR comes from a woman in her late teens or twenties in good health. This rearrangement joins TRBV3-1 to TRBJ2-1, with 12 bases identical to TRBD2. The sample was PBMCs. CDR3: CASSLSSGGVYEQFF. In DNA form, the CDR3 reads TGTGCCAGCAGCCTTTCTAGCGGGGGGGTATATGAGCAGTTCTTC.